The entry below describes one TCR beta chain. The CDR3 length is 14 residues. Germline V lookup: CDR1 MNHNS, CDR2 SASEGT. Trimming removed 2 bases at V and 8 bases at J, with 12 bases between. This entry comes from a study of T cell responses to AZD1222 COVID-19 vaccine. Here immunoSEQ multiplex PCR was the method, and the copy in TCRdb shows in-frame clones only, minus some. In the table there are 150,000 to 200,000 clones, 85% to 90% of which are singletons. The sample consisted of peripheral blood, taken on day 0 of MenACWY control vaccination. The TCR sequence derives from an adult in good health. The chain uses TRBV6-1 and TRBJ1-4; possible D gene TRBD1, 5 bases. The CDR3 reads CASSEKDMGEKLFF. The CDR3 DNA follows: TGTGCCAGCAGTGAAAAGGACATGGGGGAAAAACTGTTTTTT.